This TCR beta chain is drawn from a study of cytomegalovirus exposure and HLA in healthy donors. PCR used 60 Vbeta primers and 13 Jbeta primers. Assay: immunoSEQ multiplex PCR; the TCRdb copy retains only in-frame clones and omits some. The table includes around 110,000 clones, over 75% detected once. The CDR3 sequence is 14 residues long. V was trimmed by 5 bases and J by 3 bases, leaving 13 bases between them. Germline CDR1 reads PRHDT; CDR2 reads FYEKMQ (reference sequence). Sequencing was carried out using PBMCs. The chain links TRBV13 to TRBJ2-5, with D maybe TRBD1 (6 bases). The clonotype originates from a man under 40 in good health and CMV-seronegative. CDR3 protein: CASSLQGPEETQYF. CDR3 nucleotides: TGTGCCAGCAGCCTACAGGGTCCCGAAGAGACCCAGTACTTC.